This record concerns one TCR beta chain sequence. Its antigen specificity is not known. Base qualities are not at hand, and no much larger clone is one base apart. At the junction V is shortened by 3 bases and J by 3 bases, with 6 bases in between. Including the terminal cysteine and phenylalanine, the CDR3 comprises 12 residues. Only the CDR3 DNA is retained, 36 bases long and in frame from the first base. The germline V gene (reference sequence) sets CDR1 to DFQATT and CDR2 to SNEGSKA. The sample belongs to a study of blood T cell repertoires in COVID-19 (dated by TCRdb to about 2020). Notes on the research overall: Samples from collaborators originated in the United States, Italy and Spain and spanned both the acute and convalescent phases of COVID-19. Deeply sampled blood TCRbeta repertoires from subjects exposed to, actively infected with, or recovered from COVID-19 were included in the dataset. A freely available public database, intended as a resource for researchers studying the immune response to SARS-CoV-2, is where the repertoires were released. Where HLA class I and class II types were available, the types were taken from metadata supplied by the sample provider, not from assay-based typing. The samples were drawn from the first 160 participants of the ongoing ImmuneRACE study and from about 1,200 subjects provided by 6 global collaborators. A de-identified subject ID, COVID-19 status, age in years and sex were almost always included in the sample metadata. The prospective study material was composed of cDNA or gDNA derived from T cells, B-cell-depleted T cells, or PBMCs.

TCRbeta CDR3 regions were amplified from genomic DNA by means of the immunoSEQ Assay, a bias-controlled multiplex PCR. The study's processing was this. Within the assay, amplification of reference gene primers was used to estimate how many nucleated cells each sample contained. To quantify the absolute abundance of each unique TCRbeta CDR3 rearrangement, sequence reads were collapsed and filtered. Productive Simpson clonality was computed per sample as the square root of Simpson's diversity index over productive rearrangements. Entries here come from immuneACCESS through TCRdb and include only in-frame sequences with V and J called. Some clones fail to appear in such tables; in the studies checked, an unresolved V gene covers under half of the shortfall, and the cause of the remainder is unknown. The DNA was the basis for D and trimming; V, J and clone size are from that table. This sample lists 250,000 or so clones; approximately 88% were detected once. The ten largest clones capture 2.5% of the sample.

In the prospective study, participants were roughly 18 to 100 years old, resided in 25 or so geographic areas of the United States, and were enrolled through a virtual design. In the prospective study, participants were assigned to cohorts based on the clinical history participants reported in a screening survey and a study questionnaire. In the prospective study, mobile phlebotomists collected whole blood, serum and a nasopharyngeal or oropharyngeal swab from each participant. Participants in the prospective study had the option to provide additional blood draws and questionnaires over an approximately 2-month period. Prospective study blood samples were shipped either frozen or at room temperature before DNA extraction. General study outcomes and caveats: The quantity of clinical and demographic metadata differed by source and by participant and was supplied without curation.

The sample taken for sequencing was PBMCs or T cells enriched from blood (not recorded which). The rearranged chain carries TRBV20-1 and TRBJ2-1, with the D gene too uncertain to name. The TCR was taken from a woman aged 40 to 49 with acute COVID-19. The CDR3 amino acid sequence is: CSASIGYNEQFF. The sequence in DNA is TGCAGTGCTAGTATCGGCTACAATGAGCAGTTCTTC.